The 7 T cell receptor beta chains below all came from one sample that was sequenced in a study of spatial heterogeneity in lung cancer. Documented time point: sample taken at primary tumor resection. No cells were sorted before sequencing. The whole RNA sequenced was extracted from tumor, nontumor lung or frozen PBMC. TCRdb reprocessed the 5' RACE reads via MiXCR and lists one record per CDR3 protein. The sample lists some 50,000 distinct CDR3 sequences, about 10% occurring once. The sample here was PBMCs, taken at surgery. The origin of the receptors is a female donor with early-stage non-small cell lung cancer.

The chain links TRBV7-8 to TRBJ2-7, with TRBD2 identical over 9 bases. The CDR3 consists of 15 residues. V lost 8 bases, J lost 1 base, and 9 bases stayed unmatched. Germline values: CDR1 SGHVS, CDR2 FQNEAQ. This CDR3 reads CASSLAGTLSYEQYF. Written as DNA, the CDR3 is TGTGCCAGCTCTCTAGCGGGGACTCTTTCCTACGAGCAGTACTTC.

CDR3 DNA: TGTGCCAGCAGCTCGAGGGAGGGGGCGGAAGAAAAACTGTTTTTT. Protein product: CASSSREGAEEKLFF. The chain has TRBV9 and TRBJ1-4, with 7 bases aligning to TRBD1. Germline CDR1 SGDLS, CDR2 YYNGEE. The V segment lost 4 bases and the J segment 8 bases; nucleotides outside the gene matches: 11. This CDR3 comprises 15 residues.

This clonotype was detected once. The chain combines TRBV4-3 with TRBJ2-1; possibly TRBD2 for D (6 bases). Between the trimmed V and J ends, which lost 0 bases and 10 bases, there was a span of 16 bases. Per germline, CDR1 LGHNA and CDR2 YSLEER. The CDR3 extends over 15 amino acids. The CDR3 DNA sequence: TGCGCCAGCAGCCAAGATATGGCGGGGCCAGAAGAGCAGTTCTTC. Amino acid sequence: CASSQDMAGPEEQFF.

The CDR3 coding sequence is TGTGCCAGCAGCACCCGGGATACGCAGTATTTT. Translated: CASSTRDTQYF. The rearrangement joins TRBV6-1 to TRBJ2-3; D gene unclear. The CDR3 is made up of 11 amino acids. The germline V gene has CDR1 MNHNS and CDR2 SASEGT. The V end lost 6 bases, the J end lost 6 bases, and 7 bases lay between the germline ends.

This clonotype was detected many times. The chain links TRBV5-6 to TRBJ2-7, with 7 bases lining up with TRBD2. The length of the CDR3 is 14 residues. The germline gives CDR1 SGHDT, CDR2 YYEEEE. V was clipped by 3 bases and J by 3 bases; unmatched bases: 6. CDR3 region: CASSSAGKDYEQYF. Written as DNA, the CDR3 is TGTGCCAGCAGCTCAGCGGGGAAAGACTACGAGCAGTACTTC.

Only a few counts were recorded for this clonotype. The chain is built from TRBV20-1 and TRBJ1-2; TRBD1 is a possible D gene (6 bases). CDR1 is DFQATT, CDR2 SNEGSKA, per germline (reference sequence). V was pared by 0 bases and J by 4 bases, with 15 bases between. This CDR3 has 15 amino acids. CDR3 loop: CSARDGRGRFYGYTF. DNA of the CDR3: TGCAGTGCTAGAGATGGCAGGGGCCGATTCTATGGCTACACCTTC.

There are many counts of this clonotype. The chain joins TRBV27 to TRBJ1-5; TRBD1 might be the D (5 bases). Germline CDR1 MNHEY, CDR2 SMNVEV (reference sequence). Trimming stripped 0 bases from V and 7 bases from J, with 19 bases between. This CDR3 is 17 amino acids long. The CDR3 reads CASSLSGREWGVQPQHF. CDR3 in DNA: TGTGCCAGCAGTTTATCAGGCAGGGAATGGGGGGTACAGCCCCAGCATTTT.